Detailed here is one T cell receptor (beta chain). The sample is drawn from a study of T cells in Graves' hyperthyroidism and ophthalmopathy. The CDR3 regions of TCR beta were amplified from RNA transcripts. Initially, a first-round RT-PCR of the TCR CDR3 employed the HTBI primer set. TCRdb reprocessed the multiplex PCR reads via MiXCR and lists one record per CDR3 protein. The sample contains roughly 800,000 distinct CDR3 sequences, 38% of which appear only once. The CDR3 length is 15 residues. V shed 4 bases and J 5 bases; nucleotides not matched to a gene: 7. Germline-derived CDR1 and CDR2 are SGHDT and YYEEEE.

This sequence originates from a man between 18 and 29 years old with Graves' hyperthyroidism. The chain is built from TRBV5-6 and TRBJ1-5, with 9 bases that match TRBD1. Material for sequencing was blood. The chain's CDR3 is CASSHGQGQYQPQHF. The CDR3 nucleotides read TGTGCCAGCAGCCACGGACAGGGGCAGTATCAGCCCCAGCATTTT.